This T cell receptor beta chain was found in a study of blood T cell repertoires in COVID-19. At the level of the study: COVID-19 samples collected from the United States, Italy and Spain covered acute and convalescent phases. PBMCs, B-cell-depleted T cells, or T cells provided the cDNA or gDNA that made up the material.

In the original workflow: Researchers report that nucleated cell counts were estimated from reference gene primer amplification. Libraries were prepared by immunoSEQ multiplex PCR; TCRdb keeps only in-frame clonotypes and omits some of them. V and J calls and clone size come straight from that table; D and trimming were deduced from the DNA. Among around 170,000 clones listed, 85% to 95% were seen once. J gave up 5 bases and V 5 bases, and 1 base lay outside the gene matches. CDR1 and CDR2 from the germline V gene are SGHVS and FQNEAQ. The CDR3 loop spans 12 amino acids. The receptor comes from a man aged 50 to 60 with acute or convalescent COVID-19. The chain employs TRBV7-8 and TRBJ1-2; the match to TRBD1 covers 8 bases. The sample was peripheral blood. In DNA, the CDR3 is TGTGCCAGCAGCCGACAGGGGTATGGCTACACCTTC. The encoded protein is CASSRQGYGYTF.